This T cell receptor beta chain comes out of a study of preoperative IRX-2 immunotherapy in early breast cancer. Some clones are missing from TCRdb's copy, which holds only in-frame ones; the method was immunoSEQ multiplex PCR. The repertoire includes 95,000 to 100,000 clones, about nine tenths of them detected once, and roughly 2% sits in the top ten. V lost 5 bases and J lost 0, with 7 bases in between. The CDR3 spans 13 residues. Germline V gene data show CDR1 as SGDLS and CDR2 as YYNGEE. As to treatment: preoperative locoregional IRX-2 cytokine immunotherapy. Preoperative locoregional IRX-2 cytokine immunotherapy was tested in the phase Ib source study.

The input for sequencing was tumor tissue, taken after IRX-2 immunotherapy. The TCR originated in a human donor with breast cancer. This chain connects TRBV9 to TRBJ2-3; no definite D call. This CDR3 reads CASSRSSTDTQYF. CDR3 coding DNA: TGTGCCAGCAGTCGTTCTAGCACAGATACGCAGTATTTT.